These 27 T cell receptor beta chains were all obtained from the same sample, sequenced in a study of shared clonotypes between healthy human individuals. Naive CD8 isolation took CD45RO-negative cells positively selected for CCR7 and excluded terminally differentiated effector memory CD45RA+ cells. Sequenced by immunoSEQ multiplex PCR; TCRdb stores in-frame clones only, minus some. The sample consists of about 1.9 million clones, just over 90% of them appearing once. The sample was naive CD8+ T cells from PBMCs. Every receptor here comes from a man aged 18 to 30 in good health. Some clones in this sample may be carry-over from other donors' samples.

As concerns this clone: Other DNA variants within this sample encode the same CDR3. The chain combines TRBV7-9 with TRBJ2-3; D uncertain. V was cut by 3 bases and J by 6 bases, with 4 bases left in between. CDR1 is SEHNR, CDR2 FQNEAQ, per germline (reference sequence). The length of the CDR3 is 11 residues. The DNA for the CDR3 is TGTGCCAGCAGCTTGGTGGATACGCAGTATTTT. It specifies CASSLVDTQYF.

The count of this clone is one. J is TRBJ2-6 and V is TRBV5-1; D uncertain. Germline CDR1 and CDR2: SGHRS and YFSETQ. The CDR3 runs to 16 residues. V lost 0 bases, J lost 3 bases, and 10 bases lay in between. Here the CDR3 reads CASSLALSLGANVLTF. The CDR3 region has the DNA TGCGCCAGCAGCTTGGCTCTAAGTCTTGGGGCCAACGTCCTGACTTTC.

As to this clone: Other DNA sequences in this specimen translate into the identical CDR3. The chain links TRBV5-1 to TRBJ2-7, with a tentative D call TRBD1 (5 bases). V was trimmed by 4 bases and J by 0 bases, leaving 8 bases between them. The CDR3 sequence is 13 residues long. The germline gives CDR1 SGHRS, CDR2 YFSETQ. CDR3 sequence reads: CASSPDSSYEQYF. CDR3 in DNA: TGCGCCAGCAGCCCCGACAGCTCCTACGAGCAGTACTTC.

This sequence joins TRBV7-2 and TRBJ2-5, with a tentative D call TRBD1 (5 bases). Trimming pared 0 bases from V and 6 bases from J, leaving 20 bases between. The germline CDR1 and CDR2 sequences are SGHTA and FQGNSA. The length of the CDR3 is 17 residues. The CDR3 DNA sequence: TGTGCCAGCAGCTTAGCCTTCAAGACAGCCGAATCCAAGACCCAGTACTTC. Its protein is CASSLAFKTAESKTQYF.

J is TRBJ2-7 and V is TRBV27; 8 positions match TRBD1. J gave up 1 base and V 6 bases, and 8 bases lay outside the gene matches. CDR3 length equals 15 residues. Looked up from germline, CDR1 is MNHEY and CDR2 is SMNVEV (reference sequence). CDR3 in amino acids: CASSTRDRRSYEQYF. CDR3 nucleotides: TGTGCCAGCAGCACCCGGGACAGGAGGTCCTACGAGCAGTACTTC.

CDR3 residues: CASSQDLVGARFSYTF. CDR3 DNA: TGTGCCAGCAGCCAAGATCTCGTGGGGGCACGGTTTAGCTACACCTTC. The chain combines TRBV4-2 with TRBJ1-2; D is perhaps TRBD1 (6 bases). This CDR3 region has 16 residues. V lost 0 bases, J lost 9 bases, and 20 bases lay in between. Germline CDR1 LGHNA, CDR2 YNFKEQ.

This clone was detected only once. The V call is TRBV11-1, the J call TRBJ2-1; 9 bases match TRBD2. CDR1 is SGHAT and CDR2 is FQDESV in the germline V gene (reference sequence). The CDR3 contains 15 residues. Germline trimming cut 5 bases from V and 2 bases from J; bases unmatched to any gene: 4. The CDR3 nucleotides are TGTGCCAGCAGCGACGGACTAGCGACCTACAATGAGCAGTTCTTC. Encoded protein: CASSDGLATYNEQFF.

V usage is TRBV5-6 and J usage is TRBJ2-1; D unresolved. The CDR3 runs 13 residues. V lost 6 bases and J 6 bases, leaving 13 bases between the germline ends. Germline V lookup: CDR1 SGHDT, CDR2 YYEEEE. DNA of the CDR3: TGTGCCAGCACCTGGATGGGTTCCAATGAGCAGTTCTTC. It specifies CASTWMGSNEQFF.

This clone was observed a single time. The J gene is TRBJ2-6, the V gene TRBV11-2; no clear D. This CDR3 has 17 residues. V lost 4 bases to trimming and J lost 0 bases, with 13 bases between them. The germline CDR1 and CDR2 sequences are SGHAT and FQNNGV. For the CDR3, the DNA is TGTGCCAGCAGCTGGAACAAGGGTAGCTCTGGGGCCAACGTCCTGACTTTC. This gives the protein CASSWNKGSSGANVLTF.

This chain connects TRBV28 to TRBJ2-2; D gene uncertain. Germline V gene data show CDR1 as MDHEN and CDR2 as SYDVKM. Trimming left V 8 bases short and J 2 bases short, with 9 bases between. The CDR3 loop spans 13 amino acids. CDR3 nucleotide sequence: TGTGCCAGCCATCAAGTCAACACCGGGGAGCTGTTTTTT. Encoded protein: CASHQVNTGELFF.

The chain links TRBV6-5 to TRBJ1-2, with D possibly being TRBD1 (5 bases). Trimming cost V 2 bases and J 3 bases, with 13 bases left between them. Germline V gene lookup returns CDR1 MNHEY and CDR2 SVGAGI. CDR3 length: 15 amino acids. CDR3: CASSYGAVLDYGYTF. In DNA, the CDR3 is TGTGCCAGCAGTTACGGGGCAGTCCTTGACTATGGCTACACCTTC.

The CDR3, as DNA: TGTGCCAGCAGGGAGTTGGGAGATACGCAGTATTTT. Its translation is CASRELGDTQYF. The V gene is TRBV27, the J gene TRBJ2-3; D is uncertain. The CDR3 contains 12 residues. Between the trimmed V and J ends, which lost 6 bases and 5 bases, there was a span of 9 bases. Germline CDR1 reads MNHEY; CDR2 reads SMNVEV (reference sequence).

The V call is TRBV28, the J call TRBJ1-5; TRBD1 aligns across 8 bases. Trimming cost V 3 bases and J 0 bases; bases outside gene matches: 7. This CDR3 region has 17 residues. CDR1 and CDR2 from the germline V gene are MDHEN and SYDVKM. The CDR3 here is CASSFRAGGPSNQPQHF. CDR3 sequence (DNA): TGTGCCAGCAGTTTCCGGGCAGGGGGCCCTAGCAATCAGCCCCAGCATTTT.

This chain connects TRBV9 to TRBJ2-2, with D hard to call. The ends were cut back, 2 bases at V and 4 bases at J, with 9 bases in the middle. The CDR3 sequence is 14 residues long. Germline CDR1 reads SGDLS; CDR2 reads YYNGEE. CDR3 sequence: CASSVQRVTGELFF. The CDR3 region has the DNA TGTGCCAGCAGCGTGCAAAGGGTCACCGGGGAGCTGTTTTTT.

The rearrangement joins TRBV19 to TRBJ1-2; D might be TRBD1 (5 bases). Between the trimmed V and J ends, which lost 5 bases and 2 bases, there was a span of 12 bases. The CDR3 runs to 14 residues. Per germline, CDR1 LNHDA and CDR2 SQIVND (reference sequence). The CDR3 spells CASSPWGKNYGYTF. CDR3 coding DNA: TGTGCCAGTAGTCCCTGGGGGAAGAACTATGGCTACACCTTC.

The chain has TRBV29-1 and TRBJ1-2; D not certain. The CDR3 is made up of 10 amino acids. Looked up from germline, CDR1 is SQVTM and CDR2 is ANQGSEA. Between the trimmed V and J ends, which lost 6 bases and 8 bases, there was a span of 10 bases. CDR3 sequence reads: CSVPGVGYTF. For the CDR3, the DNA is TGCAGCGTGCCCGGAGTGGGCTACACCTTC.

This clone was seen only a few times. Different DNA sequences within this sample yield the same CDR3. This chain connects TRBV9 to TRBJ1-2; D unclear. V dropped 0 bases and J dropped 4 bases, with 10 bases sitting between them. This CDR3 has 14 amino acids. Germline CDR1 SGDLS, CDR2 YYNGEE. Here the CDR3 reads CASSVVESPYGYTF. The DNA for the CDR3 is TGTGCCAGCAGCGTAGTTGAGAGCCCCTATGGCTACACCTTC.

The rearrangement links TRBV19 to TRBJ2-5; possible D gene TRBD1, 6 bases. Germline assignment: CDR1 LNHDA and CDR2 SQIVND (reference sequence). The CDR3 contains 13 residues. The V end lost 7 bases, the J end lost 6 bases, and 15 bases lay between the germline ends. CDR3 residues: CASTNQGMKTQYF. In nucleotides, the CDR3 is TGTGCCAGTACGAATCAGGGGATGAAGACCCAGTACTTC.

This rearrangement joins TRBV7-2 to TRBJ2-3, with TRBD2 identical over 7 bases. The CDR3 loop spans 15 amino acids. The V segment lost 4 bases and the J segment 0 bases; nucleotides outside the gene matches: 4. The V gene's germline CDR1 is SGHTA and CDR2 FQGNSA. CDR3 region: CASSSGTTSTDTQYF. DNA of the CDR3: TGTGCCAGCAGCTCCGGGACTACTAGCACAGATACGCAGTATTTT.

About this clone: The same CDR3 is also encoded by other DNA sequences in this sample. The genes are TRBV5-6 and TRBJ2-7; D unclear. Trimming took off 2 bases at V and 4 bases at J, with 10 bases between the two ends. Per the germline V gene, CDR1 is SGHDT and CDR2 is YYEEEE. This CDR3 region has 13 residues. CDR3 sequence reads: CASSFLSGYEQYF. The CDR3 DNA is TGTGCCAGCAGCTTTCTGAGTGGGTACGAGCAGTACTTC.

CDR3 bases: TGTGCCAGCAGCTTGGGTTTTGGACTAGCGGAAGAGACCCAGTACTTC. This encodes CASSLGFGLAEETQYF. The chain uses TRBV7-3 and TRBJ2-5; TRBD2 matches at 10 bases. The V gene end was trimmed by 3 bases and the J gene end by 3 bases; junction bases not matched to a gene: 7. The V gene's germline CDR1 is SGHTA and CDR2 FQGTGA. This CDR3 spans 16 amino acids.

The rearrangement joins TRBV7-4 to TRBJ2-1; D gene uncertain. V gave up 5 bases and J gave up 9 bases, with 14 bases separating them. Germline loops: CDR1 SGHVT, CDR2 SQSDAQ. The CDR3 runs to 13 residues. CDR3 nucleotide sequence: TGTGCCAGCAGCCCGCCAGTCGAACGTGAGCAGTTCTTC. Its translation is CASSPPVEREQFF.

The chain recombines TRBV7-9 with TRBJ2-6; 7 nucleotides align to TRBD1. CDR3 size: 18 residues. V shed 2 bases, J shed 1 base, and the junction held 8 bases outside the gene matches. CDR1 is SEHNR and CDR2 is FQNEAQ in the germline V gene (reference sequence). CDR3 coding DNA: TGTGCCAGCAGCTTATTACGGACAGGAAGATCTGGGGCCAACGTCCTGACTTTC. This sequence encodes CASSLLRTGRSGANVLTF. Based on the CDR3 plus reference TRBV7-9 and TRBJ2-6, the full variable domain is DTGVSQNPRHKITKRGQNVTFRCDPISEHNRLYWYRQTLGQGPEFLTYFQNEAQLEKSRLLSDRFSAERPKGSFSTLEIQRTEQGDSAMYLCASSLLRTGRSGANVLTFGAGSRLTVL.

As for this clone: Within the sample, other DNA sequences also encode this same CDR3. V and J are TRBV29-1 and TRBJ2-1; D remains unclear. The CDR3 length is 11 residues. Trimming shortened V by 3 bases and J by 7 bases, and 7 bases separated the two germline ends. The germline V gene has CDR1 SQVTM and CDR2 ANQGSEA. CDR3 region: CSVEDYNEQFF. The CDR3, as DNA: TGCAGCGTTGAGGATTATAATGAGCAGTTCTTC.

The rearrangement links TRBV9 to TRBJ2-3; D ambiguous. CDR3 length: 14 residues. From germline, CDR1 is SGDLS and CDR2 YYNGEE. Trimming cost V 1 base and J 0 bases, with 6 bases left between them. As DNA, the CDR3 is TGTGCCAGCAGCGTACAGTTGAGCACAGATACGCAGTATTTT. It yields the protein CASSVQLSTDTQYF.

V usage is TRBV6-5 and J usage is TRBJ2-5; D remains ambiguous. V was cut by 4 bases and J by 2 bases, with 8 bases left in between. This CDR3 has 13 residues. Germline V gene data show CDR1 as MNHEY and CDR2 as SVGAGI. The CDR3 protein is CASSFGPQETQYF. The CDR3 DNA reads as TGTGCCAGCAGTTTCGGCCCGCAAGAGACCCAGTACTTC.

This chain connects TRBV7-9 to TRBJ2-7; D possibly corresponds to TRBD2 (6 bases). Trimming took 5 bases from V and 2 from J, leaving 16 bases between them. The germline gives CDR1 SEHNR, CDR2 FQNEAQ (reference sequence). CDR3 size: 15 residues. The CDR3 DNA sequence: TGTGCCAGCAGCATCCACCACGGGGGTCCCTACGAGCAGTACTTC. Its translation: CASSIHHGGPYEQYF.